These 18 T cell receptor beta chains share one sample of origin, sequenced in a study of cytomegalovirus exposure and HLA in healthy donors. It was with 60 Vbeta and 13 Jbeta primers that the PCR ran. Assay used: immunoSEQ multiplex PCR; TCRdb lists only in-frame clones, some missing. The table records about 200,000 clones, approximately 80% of them present only once. Sample: PBMCs. The origin of the receptors is a man aged 30-40 years in good health and CMV-seronegative.

The CDR3 loop is CASSQDGTLKIAKNIQYF. As DNA, the CDR3 is TGTGCCAGCAGCCAAGACGGGACATTGAAAATAGCCAAAAACATTCAGTACTTC. The gene calls are TRBV4-2 and TRBJ2-4, with a possible D match to TRBD1 (6 bases). Germline CDR1 and CDR2: LGHNA and YNFKEQ. V lost 0 bases to trimming and J lost 0 bases, with 15 bases between them. The CDR3 is made up of 18 amino acids.

The rearrangement uses TRBV4-2 and TRBJ2-1; the match to TRBD2 covers 9 bases. CDR1 is LGHNA, CDR2 YNFKEQ, per germline. With V trimmed by 4 bases and J by 3 bases, 19 bases remained unmatched. The CDR3 has 20 residues. CDR3 sequence reads: CASSPPLRGGIELGYNEQFF. CDR3 in DNA: TGTGCCAGCAGCCCTCCGCTGCGGGGGGGGATCGAGTTAGGCTACAATGAGCAGTTCTTC.

The chain combines TRBV7-6 with TRBJ1-6; D uncertain. Trimming removed 5 bases from V and 4 bases from J, with 3 bases in between. The CDR3 runs to 12 residues. In germline, CDR1 is SGHVS, CDR2 FNYEAQ. CDR3 nucleotide sequence: TGTGCCAGCAGCCTATATAATTCACCCCTCCACTTT. It yields the protein CASSLYNSPLHF.

V gene TRBV18 combines with J gene TRBJ2-2, with 8 bases fitting TRBD1. This CDR3 is built from 17 residues. Germline-derived CDR1 and CDR2 are KGHSH and LQKENI. The V segment lost 3 bases and the J segment 2 bases; nucleotides outside the gene matches: 8. The DNA of the CDR3 is TGTGCCAGCTCACCGAGAGGACAGGGTGTTAACACCGGGGAGCTGTTTTTT. Translating it yields CASSPRGQGVNTGELFF.

The rearrangement links TRBV4-1 to TRBJ1-4, with 8 bases lining up with TRBD1. V gave up 8 bases and J gave up 7 bases; unmatched junction bases: 6. The CDR3 runs 13 residues. Germline loops: CDR1 MGHRA, CDR2 YSYEKL. CDR3 residues: CASRGQGTEKLFF. Written as DNA, the CDR3 is TGCGCCAGCCGCGGACAGGGTACTGAAAAACTGTTTTTT.

This clone occurred once. The V call is TRBV4-1, the J call TRBJ2-5; unclear D gene. CDR1 and CDR2 (germline): MGHRA, YSYEKL. The CDR3 contains 15 residues. V lost 6 bases to trimming and J lost 1 base, with 15 bases between them. In DNA, the CDR3 is TGCGCCAGCAGGCCTAGGTGGCAGACCCAAGAGACCCAGTACTTC. As protein: CASRPRWQTQETQYF.

The chain carries TRBV19 and TRBJ2-1; the D gene is possibly TRBD2 (6 bases). The CDR3 extends over 17 amino acids. Trimming cost V 6 bases and J 5 bases, with 23 bases left between them. CDR1 and CDR2 from the germline V gene are LNHDA and SQIVND (reference sequence). CDR3 protein: CASSAKGRGQLNNEQFF. The DNA of the CDR3 is TGTGCCAGTAGCGCAAAGGGGCGGGGTCAGCTTAACAATGAGCAGTTCTTC.

The J gene is TRBJ2-1, the V gene TRBV4-2, with D perhaps matching TRBD1 (7 bases). The CDR3 has 14 residues. V lost 4 bases and J lost 5, with 12 bases in between. In germline, CDR1 is LGHNA, CDR2 YNFKEQ. CDR3 nucleotide sequence: TGTGCCAGCAGCCCCCAGGGGGGACACAATGAGCAGTTCTTC. As protein: CASSPQGGHNEQFF.

The chain recombines TRBV29-1 with TRBJ2-2, with TRBD2 identical over 8 bases. CDR3 length: 14 amino acids. The germline V gene encodes CDR1 SQVTM and CDR2 ANQGSEA. Trimming took 4 bases from V and 7 from J; bases not matched to a gene: 8. Written as DNA, the CDR3 is TGCAGCGTTGCACGGACTAGCAGGGACGGGGAGCTGTTTTTT. It codes for CSVARTSRDGELFF.

Concerning this clone itself: The same CDR3 arises from other DNA sequences in this sample as well. The rearrangement uses TRBV18 and TRBJ2-3; D remains unclear. The CDR3 sequence is 12 residues long. Trimming removed 3 bases at V and 4 bases at J, with 5 bases between. Germline lookup yields CDR1 KGHSH and CDR2 LQKENI. CDR3 amino acids: CASSPQSDTQYF. CDR3 bases: TGTGCCAGCTCACCCCAATCAGATACGCAGTATTTT.

The chain recombines TRBV5-6 with TRBJ2-5; 11 nucleotides align to TRBD1. From germline, CDR1 is SGHDT and CDR2 YYEEEE. J was trimmed by 4 bases and V by 0 bases; bases with no gene match: 8. CDR3 size: 17 residues. The CDR3 DNA reads as TGTGCCAGCAGCTTGGGGGACAGGGGGAAGGTGGGAGAGACCCAGTACTTC. This encodes CASSLGDRGKVGETQYF.

The genes are TRBV7-8 and TRBJ2-7; perhaps TRBD1 as D (6 bases). The ends were cut back, 3 bases at V and 5 bases at J, with 14 bases in the middle. Germline CDR1 SGHVS, CDR2 FQNEAQ. This CDR3 is built from 14 residues. DNA of the CDR3: TGTGCCAGCAGCTTTGACACAGGGAGCGACGAGCAGTACTTC. Residues: CASSFDTGSDEQYF.

This clone occurred once. The chain joins TRBV5-1 to TRBJ1-4; D gene uncertain. The length of the CDR3 is 15 residues. Per the germline V gene, CDR1 is SGHRS and CDR2 is YFSETQ. Between the trimmed V and J ends, which lost 1 base and 0 bases, there was a span of 7 bases. The CDR3, as DNA: TGCGCCAGCAGCTTGTGGGCAGCAACTAATGAAAAACTGTTTTTT. This gives the protein CASSLWAATNEKLFF. The full variable domain, with the rest looked up from reference TRBV5-1 and TRBJ1-4, is KAGVTQTPRYLIKTRGQQVTLSCSPISGHRSVSWYQQTPGQGLQFLFEYFSETQRNKGNFPGRFSGRQFSNSRSEMNVSTLELGDSALYLCASSLWAATNEKLFFGSGTQLSVL.

This clone came up once. V gene TRBV5-6 combines with J gene TRBJ1-5; TRBD1 might be the D (5 bases). This CDR3 is 16 amino acids long. CDR1 SGHDT and CDR2 YYEEEE come from the germline V gene. V shed 0 bases and J shed 1 base, with 11 bases lying between them. The CDR3 bases are TGTGCCAGCAGCTTGGGACGGGGGTTGAGCAATCAGCCCCAGCATTTT. It yields the protein CASSLGRGLSNQPQHF.

This chain uses TRBV7-9 with TRBJ2-7, with TRBD1 matching 9 bases. Germline V gene lookup returns CDR1 SEHNR and CDR2 FQNEAQ (reference sequence). The CDR3 consists of 14 residues. Germline trimming cut 6 bases from V and 5 bases from J; bases unmatched to any gene: 8. CDR3 region: CASRPHRGLDEQYF. CDR3 nucleotide sequence: TGTGCCAGCAGGCCTCACAGGGGGCTCGACGAGCAGTACTTC.

This CDR3 reads CATSRIPDGTNYGYTF. The CDR3, as DNA: TGTGCCACCAGCAGGATCCCGGACGGGACTAACTATGGCTACACCTTC. The rearrangement joins TRBV15 to TRBJ1-2, with D hard to call. CDR1 and CDR2 from the germline V gene are LNHNV and YYDKDF (reference sequence). There are 16 residues in the CDR3. Trimming took off 3 bases at V and 0 bases at J, with 14 bases between the two ends.

The chain couples TRBV7-2 to TRBJ2-7; TRBD1 aligns across 9 bases. Germline CDR1 reads SGHTA; CDR2 reads FQGNSA. This CDR3 is 16 amino acids long. J gave up 6 bases and V 5 bases, and 14 bases lay outside the gene matches. The CDR3 reads CASSPKGTGRVGEQYF. CDR3 in DNA: TGTGCCAGCAGCCCAAAAGGGACAGGGAGAGTGGGCGAGCAGTACTTC.

The gene calls are TRBV2 and TRBJ1-2, with D possibly TRBD1 on 5 matching bases. The CDR3 is made up of 13 amino acids. CDR1 is SNHLY and CDR2 is FYNNEI in the germline V gene. The germline V and J ends were trimmed by 5 bases and 0 bases, with 7 bases remaining between them. The CDR3 nucleotides are TGTGCCAGCAGTCGACAGCCTAACTATGGCTACACCTTC. This codes for CASSRQPNYGYTF.